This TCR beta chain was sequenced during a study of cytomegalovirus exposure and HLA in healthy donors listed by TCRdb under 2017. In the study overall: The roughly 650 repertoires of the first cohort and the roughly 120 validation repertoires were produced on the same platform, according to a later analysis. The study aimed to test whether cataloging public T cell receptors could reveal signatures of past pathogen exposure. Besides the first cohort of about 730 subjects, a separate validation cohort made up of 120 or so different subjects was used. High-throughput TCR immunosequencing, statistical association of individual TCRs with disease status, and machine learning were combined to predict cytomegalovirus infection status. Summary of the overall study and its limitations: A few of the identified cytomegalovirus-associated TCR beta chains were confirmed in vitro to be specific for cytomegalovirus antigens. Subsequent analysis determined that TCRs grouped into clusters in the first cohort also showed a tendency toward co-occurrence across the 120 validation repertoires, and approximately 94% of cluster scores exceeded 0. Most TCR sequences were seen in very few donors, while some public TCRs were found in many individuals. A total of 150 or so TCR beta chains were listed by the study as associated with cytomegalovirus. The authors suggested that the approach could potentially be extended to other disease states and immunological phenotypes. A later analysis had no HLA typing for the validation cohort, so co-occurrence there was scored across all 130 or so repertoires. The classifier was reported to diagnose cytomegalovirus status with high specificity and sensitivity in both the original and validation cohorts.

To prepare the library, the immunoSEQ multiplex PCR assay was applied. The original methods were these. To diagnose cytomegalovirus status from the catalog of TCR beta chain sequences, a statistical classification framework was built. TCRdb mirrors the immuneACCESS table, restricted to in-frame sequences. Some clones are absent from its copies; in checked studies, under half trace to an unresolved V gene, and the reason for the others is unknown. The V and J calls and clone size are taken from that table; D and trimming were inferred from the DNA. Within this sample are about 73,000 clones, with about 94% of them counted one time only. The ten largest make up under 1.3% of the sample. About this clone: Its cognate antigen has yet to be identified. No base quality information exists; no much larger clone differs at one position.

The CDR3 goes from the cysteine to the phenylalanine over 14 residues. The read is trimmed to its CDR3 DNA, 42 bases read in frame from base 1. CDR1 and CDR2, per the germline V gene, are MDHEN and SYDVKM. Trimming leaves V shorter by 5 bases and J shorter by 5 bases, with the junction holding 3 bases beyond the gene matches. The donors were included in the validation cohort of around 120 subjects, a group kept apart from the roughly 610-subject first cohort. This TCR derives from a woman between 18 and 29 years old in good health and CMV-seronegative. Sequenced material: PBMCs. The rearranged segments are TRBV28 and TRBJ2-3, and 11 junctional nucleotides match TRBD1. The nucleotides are TGTGCCAGCAGTCTGGACAGGGGGCAAGATACGCAGTATTTT. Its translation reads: CASSLDRGQDTQYF.